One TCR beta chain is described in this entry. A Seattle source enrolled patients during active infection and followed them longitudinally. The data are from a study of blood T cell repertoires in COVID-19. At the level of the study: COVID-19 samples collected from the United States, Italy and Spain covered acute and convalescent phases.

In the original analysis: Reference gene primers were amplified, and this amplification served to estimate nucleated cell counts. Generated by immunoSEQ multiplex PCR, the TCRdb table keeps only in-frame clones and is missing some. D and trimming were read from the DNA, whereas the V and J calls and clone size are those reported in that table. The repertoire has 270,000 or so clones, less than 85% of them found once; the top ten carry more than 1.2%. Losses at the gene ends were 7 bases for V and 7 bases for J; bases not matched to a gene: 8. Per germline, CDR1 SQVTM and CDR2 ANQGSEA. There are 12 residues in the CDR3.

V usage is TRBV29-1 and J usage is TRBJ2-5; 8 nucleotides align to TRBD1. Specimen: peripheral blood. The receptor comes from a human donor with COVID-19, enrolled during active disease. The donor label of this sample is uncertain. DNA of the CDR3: TGCAGCGGTAAAACAGGGGGTTCGACCCAGTACTTC. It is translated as CSGKTGGSTQYF.